This note documents a single TCR beta chain sequence. There are 15 residues in the CDR3. Germline CDR1 MNHNS, CDR2 SASEGT. Trimming left V 0 bases short and J 3 bases short, with 12 bases between. The sample originates from a study of blood T cell repertoires in COVID-19. In the study overall: T cells, B-cell-depleted T cells, or PBMCs supplied cDNA or gDNA.

Those enrolled, adults aged about 18 to 89 years, came from roughly 23 US areas. Cohorts were based on clinical histories the participants reported. The method was immunoSEQ multiplex PCR; TCRdb's version includes in-frame clones alone and lacks a portion of them. The sample includes about 430,000 clones, approximately 90% of them seen just once. This sequence was found in a woman aged 30 to 39 with acute COVID-19. Sequences were obtained from PBMCs or T cells enriched from blood (not recorded which). The V and J genes are TRBV6-1 and TRBJ2-7, with D perhaps TRBD1 (5 bases). The CDR3 region is CASSEAHQGYYEQYF. CDR3 sequence (DNA): TGTGCCAGCAGTGAAGCCCACCAGGGCTACTACGAGCAGTACTTC.